Below are 10 T cell receptor beta chains sequenced from a single sample in a study of CD8+ T cells in alopecia areata. Regarding treatment: oral pan-JAK inhibitor, 5-10 mg twice daily. Sequencing templates came from extracted RNA that was reverse transcribed into cDNA. Data came from immunoSEQ multiplex PCR; TCRdb stores just in-frame clones and leaves some out. In the table there are roughly 120,000 clones, 50% to 75% of which are singletons. This specimen was CD8+ T cells sorted from blood, taken at week 24, from a patient treated with tofacitinib. All receptors come from a human donor with alopecia areata.

V usage is TRBV9 and J usage is TRBJ2-1, with a possible D match to TRBD2 (7 bases). Germline lookup yields CDR1 SGDLS and CDR2 YYNGEE. V shed 4 bases and J shed 7 bases, with 21 bases lying between them. The CDR3 spans 16 residues. CDR3 coding DNA: TGTGCCAGCAGCCCCGGAGGGGGGGCGCCGGGGAATGAGCAGTTCTTC. The encoded protein is CASSPGGGAPGNEQFF.

The chain joins TRBV29-1 to TRBJ1-2; maybe TRBD1 (5 bases). V was shortened by 6 bases and J by 2 bases, with 10 bases between the two germline ends. Germline loops: CDR1 SQVTM, CDR2 ANQGSEA. There are 12 residues in the CDR3. The DNA for the CDR3 is TGCAGCGTCATGGACACAAACTATGGCTACACCTTC. It encodes CSVMDTNYGYTF.

This clone has only a few counts. The chain joins TRBV6-5 to TRBJ2-7; tentatively, D is TRBD2 (5 bases). The CDR3 runs to 12 residues. The V and J ends lost 2 bases and 5 bases respectively, with 7 bases between them. The germline V gene encodes CDR1 MNHEY and CDR2 SVGAGI. Here the CDR3 reads CASSYAGDEQYF. The CDR3 DNA sequence: TGTGCCAGCAGTTACGCCGGGGACGAGCAGTACTTC.

The chain joins TRBV29-1 to TRBJ2-2; D is ambiguous. Trimming pared 6 bases from V and 0 bases from J, leaving 8 bases between. The germline gives CDR1 SQVTM, CDR2 ANQGSEA. CDR3 length: 13 residues. CDR3 sequence (DNA): TGCAGCGTCGCAGACACGAACACCGGGGAGCTGTTTTTT. This encodes CSVADTNTGELFF.

This chain connects TRBV30 to TRBJ2-1, with a weak D call TRBD2 (6 bases). The CDR3 totals 14 residues. Trimming cost V 7 bases and J 3 bases, with 16 bases left between them. From germline, CDR1 is GTSNPN and CDR2 SVGIG (reference sequence). As DNA, the CDR3 is TGTGCCTCCCGCGGGGAGATATTCTACAATGAGCAGTTCTTC. Residues: CASRGEIFYNEQFF.

The sample holds a few counts of this clone. The CDR3 reads CAWSGDSGSTDTQYF. As DNA, the CDR3 is TGTGCCTGGAGTGGGGATAGCGGGAGCACAGATACGCAGTATTTT. The rearrangement joins TRBV30 to TRBJ2-3, with 7 nucleotides matching TRBD2. There are 15 residues in the CDR3. V lost 1 base, J lost 0 bases, and 4 bases stayed unmatched. Germline V gene data show CDR1 as GTSNPN and CDR2 as SVGIG (reference sequence).

This chain joins TRBV6-6 and TRBJ1-1; D is undetermined. The CDR3 is made up of 12 amino acids. Germline-derived CDR1 and CDR2 are MNHNY and SVGAGI (reference sequence). With 6 bases removed from V and 0 bases from J, the gap between germline ends came to 5 bases. CDR3 in amino acids: CASSGVNTEAFF. The CDR3 DNA reads as TGTGCCAGCAGCGGGGTGAACACTGAAGCTTTCTTT.

The rearrangement uses TRBV4-1 and TRBJ2-7; no clear D. Germline CDR1 and CDR2: MGHRA and YSYEKL. Trimming took 4 bases from V and 3 from J, leaving 19 bases between them. CDR3 length: 16 amino acids. The CDR3, as DNA: TGCGCCAGCAGCCCTCGGACCCTCTCCCCCCTCTACGAGCAGTACTTC. Protein product: CASSPRTLSPLYEQYF.

The chain is built from TRBV5-1 and TRBJ2-7; no reliable D call. V was clipped by 0 bases and J by 4 bases, with 8 bases between them. CDR1 is SGHRS, CDR2 YFSETQ, per germline. The length of the CDR3 is 13 residues. The CDR3 nucleotides read TGCGCCAGCAGCTTGGGGATTGGGTACGAGCAGTACTTC. Protein product: CASSLGIGYEQYF.

The chain employs TRBV2 and TRBJ1-5; the D gene is possibly TRBD1 (5 bases). The CDR3 has 16 residues. V was cut by 8 bases and J by 2 bases, with 19 bases left in between. CDR1 is SNHLY and CDR2 is FYNNEI in the germline V gene. CDR3 DNA sequence: TGTGCCAGCCGACCGGGGCGAAGGGGTGGCAATCAGCCCCAGCATTTT. Its protein product is CASRPGRRGGNQPQHF. The full variable domain, its missing parts supplied by reference TRBV2 and TRBJ1-5, is EPEVTQTPSHQVTQMGQEVILRCVPISNHLYFYWYRQILGQKVEFLVSFYNNEISEKSEIFDDQFSVERPDGSNFTLKIRSTKLEDSAMYFCASRPGRRGGNQPQHFGDGTRLSIL.